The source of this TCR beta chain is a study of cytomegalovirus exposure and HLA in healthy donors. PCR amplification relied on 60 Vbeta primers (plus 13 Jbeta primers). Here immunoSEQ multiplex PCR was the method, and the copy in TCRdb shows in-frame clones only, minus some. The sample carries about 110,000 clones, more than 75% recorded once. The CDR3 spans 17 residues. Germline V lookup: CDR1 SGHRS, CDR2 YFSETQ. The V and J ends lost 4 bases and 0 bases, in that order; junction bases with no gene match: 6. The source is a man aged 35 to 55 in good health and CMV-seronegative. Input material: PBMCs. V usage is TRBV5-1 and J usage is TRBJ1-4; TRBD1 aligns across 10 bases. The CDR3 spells CASSIGQGVATNEKLFF. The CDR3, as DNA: TGCGCCAGCAGCATCGGACAGGGGGTTGCAACTAATGAAAAACTGTTTTTT. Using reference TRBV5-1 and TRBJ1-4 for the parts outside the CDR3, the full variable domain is KAGVTQTPRYLIKTRGQQVTLSCSPISGHRSVSWYQQTPGQGLQFLFEYFSETQRNKGNFPGRFSGRQFSNSRSEMNVSTLELGDSALYLCASSIGQGVATNEKLFFGSGTQLSVL.